The 15 T cell receptor beta chains below come from one sample, sequenced in a study of cytomegalovirus exposure and HLA in healthy donors. PCR involved 60 Vbeta and 13 Jbeta primers. Clones were read by immunoSEQ multiplex PCR, and TCRdb kept only the in-frame ones, dropping some. The profile shows 150,000 or so clones, approximately 80% of them singletons. Input material: PBMCs. These receptors all stem from a young woman in good health and CMV-seronegative.

This rearrangement joins TRBV12-5 to TRBJ1-1; 7 bases agree with TRBD1. Germline CDR1 is LGHNT and CDR2 is FRNRAP. This CDR3 contains 12 residues. V shed 7 bases, J shed 5 bases, and the junction held 4 bases outside the gene matches. The CDR3 DNA follows: TGTGCTAGTGCCCGACAGGGAACTGAAGCTTTCTTT. It encodes CASARQGTEAFF.

CDR3 loop: CASSLASGVKGNEQFF. The CDR3 DNA is TGCGCCAGCAGCTTGGCTAGCGGGGTCAAAGGAAATGAGCAGTTCTTC. The genes are TRBV5-1 and TRBJ2-1; 9 bases fit TRBD2. The CDR3 has 16 amino acids. Germline V gene sequence: CDR1 SGHRS, CDR2 YFSETQ. J was trimmed by 7 bases and V by 0 bases; bases with no gene match: 8.

V usage is TRBV7-6 and J usage is TRBJ2-3; TRBD2 aligns across 8 bases. V trimming: 5 bases; J trimming: 4 bases; junction bases outside the gene matches: 11. CDR3 length: 16 amino acids. Per the germline V gene, CDR1 is SGHVS and CDR2 is FNYEAQ. The DNA for the CDR3 is TGTGCCAGCAGCCTAAGCGGGAGCTCGGTAGCAGATACGCAGTATTTT. Its protein is CASSLSGSSVADTQYF.

V and J are TRBV10-2 and TRBJ2-1, with TRBD2 identical over 9 bases. V was pared by 0 bases and J by 5 bases, with 14 bases of the junction left unmatched. Germline V lookup: CDR1 WSHSY, CDR2 SAAADI. CDR3 length: 19 amino acids. In DNA, the CDR3 is TGCGCCAGCAGTGAGTCGATTCTAGTGGCGGGAGGGCATGACAATGAGCAGTTCTTC. This sequence encodes CASSESILVAGGHDNEQFF.

The chain combines TRBV4-1 with TRBJ1-5; 7 bases are a match to TRBD1. The V gene's germline CDR1 is MGHRA and CDR2 YSYEKL. The CDR3 has 15 amino acids. Trimming cost V 4 bases and J 5 bases; bases outside gene matches: 8. This CDR3 reads CASSREGQSHQPQHF. In nucleotides, the CDR3 is TGCGCCAGCAGCCGAGAGGGACAGAGCCATCAGCCCCAGCATTTT.

The V call is TRBV30, the J call TRBJ2-7; D is perhaps TRBD1 (5 bases). The germline V gene has CDR1 GTSNPN and CDR2 SVGIG (reference sequence). V gave up 0 bases and J gave up 2 bases, with 11 bases separating them. CDR3 length: 14 residues. CDR3 region: CAWSVLRGTYEQYF. CDR3 bases: TGTGCCTGGAGTGTACTAAGGGGTACCTACGAGCAGTACTTC. Drawing the rest from reference TRBV30 and TRBJ2-7, the complete variable domain is SQTIHQWPATLVQPVGSPLSLECTVEGTSNPNLYWYRQAAGRGLQLLFYSVGIGQISSEVPQNLSASRPQDRQFILSSKKLLLSDSGFYLCAWSVLRGTYEQYFGPGTRLTVT.

This clone was seen once. The V and J genes are TRBV5-8 and TRBJ2-7, with TRBD1 as a possible D gene (6 bases). Between the trimmed V and J ends, which lost 3 bases and 4 bases, there was a span of 17 bases. Germline V gene lookup returns CDR1 SGHTS and CDR2 YDEGEE. This CDR3 comprises 15 residues. The CDR3 DNA is TGTGCCAGCAGCTATTCCGGGACACGCAAGTACGAGCAGTACTTC. Its protein product is CASSYSGTRKYEQYF. The variable domain in full, with the rest retrieved from reference TRBV5-8 and TRBJ2-7, is EAGVTQSPTHLIKTRGQQATLRCSPISGHTSVYWYQQALGLGLQFLLWYDEGEERNRGNFPPRFSGRQFPNYSSELNVNALELEDSALYLCASSYSGTRKYEQYFGPGTRLTVT.

The gene calls are TRBV6-5 and TRBJ2-7; 9 bases line up with TRBD1. Germline trimming cut 10 bases from V and 6 bases from J; bases unmatched to any gene: 10. CDR3 length: 13 amino acids. Germline V gives CDR1 MNHEY, CDR2 SVGAGI. In DNA form, the CDR3 reads TGTGCCACCACCCGGGGACAGGGCCCCGAGCAGTACTTC. Its translation: CATTRGQGPEQYF.

This sequence joins TRBV11-2 and TRBJ2-2; 9 positions match TRBD2. CDR3 length: 16 residues. Germline values: CDR1 SGHAT, CDR2 FQNNGV. V trimming: 7 bases; J trimming: 0 bases; junction bases outside the gene matches: 6. The CDR3 nucleotides read TGTGCCAGCATCAGAGCTAGCGGGGCGAACACCGGGGAGCTGTTTTTT. Amino acid sequence: CASIRASGANTGELFF.

This clone showed up just a few times. This chain uses TRBV19 with TRBJ1-1, with TRBD1 identical over 8 bases. V was clipped by 9 bases and J by 0 bases; unmatched bases: 9. The CDR3 is 15 amino acids. Germline V gene data show CDR1 as LNHDA and CDR2 as SQIVND (reference sequence). CDR3: CASQLDRGLNTEAFF. CDR3 nucleotides: TGTGCCAGCCAACTTGACAGGGGACTGAACACTGAAGCTTTCTTT.

This clone came up a few times. CDR3 in DNA: TGCGCCAGCAGCTTGGGGGGAATGAGGGACACCGGGGAGCTGTTTTTT. Amino acid sequence: CASSLGGMRDTGELFF. This chain uses TRBV5-1 with TRBJ2-2, with TRBD2 as a possible D gene (5 bases). V shed 0 bases and J shed 3 bases, with 12 bases lying between them. CDR3 size: 16 residues. Germline V lookup: CDR1 SGHRS, CDR2 YFSETQ.

This clone was counted between two and nine times. This sequence joins TRBV27 and TRBJ1-2, with 7 bases fitting TRBD1. The CDR3 length is 14 residues. J gave up 7 bases and V 0 bases, and 5 bases lay outside the gene matches. Germline V lookup: CDR1 MNHEY, CDR2 SMNVEV (reference sequence). This CDR3 reads CASSLSGGGGGYTF. As DNA, the CDR3 is TGTGCCAGCAGTTTATCAGGAGGGGGCGGTGGCTACACCTTC.

As for this clone: Germline and junction disagree at one end, which may indicate a read error. The chain recombines TRBV10-3 with TRBJ2-2, with 9 bases lining up with TRBD2. CDR3 length: 18 residues. Germline V gene lookup returns CDR1 ENHRY and CDR2 SYGVKD. The CDR3 bases are TGTGCCACCAGTGAACTATGGCGGGAGGGCCAAGACACCGGGGAGCTGTTTTTT. Translated: CATSELWREGQDTGELFF.

The CDR3 spells CASSLQAGSNTGELFF. The CDR3 DNA sequence: TGCGCCAGCAGCTTGCAGGCGGGATCGAACACCGGGGAGCTGTTTTTT. V gene TRBV5-1 combines with J gene TRBJ2-2, with D possibly being TRBD2 (6 bases). CDR1 SGHRS and CDR2 YFSETQ come from the germline V gene. The CDR3 length is 16 residues. V dropped 1 base and J dropped 0 bases, with 10 bases sitting between them.

This clone appeared a few times. The chain joins TRBV5-1 to TRBJ1-2; possible D gene TRBD1, 5 bases. V dropped 1 base and J dropped 4 bases, with 8 bases sitting between them. Germline assignment: CDR1 SGHRS and CDR2 YFSETQ. The CDR3 has 13 residues. CDR3 sequence: CASSLHDSYGYTF. The DNA for the CDR3 is TGCGCCAGCAGCTTGCATGACAGCTATGGCTACACCTTC.